This T cell receptor beta chain was retrieved from a study of shared clonotypes between healthy human individuals. The overall study: The cohort comprised a couple of women and a few men. Their ages spanned 18 to 49 years.

General study results and limits: Across a handful of donors, naive CD4 shared 5% to 6.5%, naive CD8 more than 3%, memory CD4 roughly 2.4%, memory CD8 0.4% to 0.5%.

Execution of the assay was at deep level. Method: immunoSEQ multiplex PCR; TCRdb's copy keeps in-frame clones and lacks some. This table holds over 2 million clones, 85% to 95% found once. V lost 2 bases and J lost 1; bases outside the gene matches: 8. The CDR3 consists of 17 residues. Germline V gene sequence: CDR1 MDHEN, CDR2 SYDVKM. For this clone: Its antigen remains unknown.

This receptor was identified in a young man in good health. Some clones in this sample may be carry-over from other donors' samples. V usage is TRBV28 and J usage is TRBJ1-1; 9 nucleotides match TRBD1. The sample was naive CD4+ T cells from PBMCs. Subset described: CD45RA+ positively selected. In DNA, the CDR3 is TGTGCCAGCAGTTTAAGCGGACAGGGGTATCCGAACACTGAAGCTTTCTTT. Translation gives CASSLSGQGYPNTEAFF. The variable domain in full, with the rest retrieved from reference TRBV28 and TRBJ1-1, is DVKVTQSSRYLVKRTGEKVFLECVQDMDHENMFWYRQDPGLGLRLIYFSYDVKMKEKGDIPEGYSVSREKKERFSLILESASTNQTSMYLCASSLSGQGYPNTEAFFGQGTRLTVV.